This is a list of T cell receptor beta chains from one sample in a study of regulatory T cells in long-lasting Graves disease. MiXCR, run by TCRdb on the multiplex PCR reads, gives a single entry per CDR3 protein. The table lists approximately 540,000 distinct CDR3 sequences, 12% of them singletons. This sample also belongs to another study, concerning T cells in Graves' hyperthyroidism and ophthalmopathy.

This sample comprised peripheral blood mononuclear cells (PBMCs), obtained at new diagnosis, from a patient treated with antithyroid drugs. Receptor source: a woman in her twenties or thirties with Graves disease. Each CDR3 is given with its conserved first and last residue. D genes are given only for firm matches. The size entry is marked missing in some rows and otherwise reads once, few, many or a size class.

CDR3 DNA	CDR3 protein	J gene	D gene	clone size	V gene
TGTGCCAGCAGCTTCCCTTATCAGGGGGCCAGGGAGCAGTTCTTC	CASSFPYQGAREQFF	TRBJ2-1	TRBD1	few	TRBV7-9
TGTGCCAGCTCACCCACGCTAGCGGGTATCACAGATACGCAGTATTTT	CASSPTLAGITDTQYF	TRBJ2-3	TRBD2	many	TRBV18
TGTGCCAGCAGCGAGCCAGGACTAGCCCTTCGCACAGATACGCAGTATTTT	CASSEPGLALRTDTQYF	TRBJ2-3	TRBD2	many	TRBV7-9
TGTGCCATCAGTGATTATGGTCAAGAGACCCAGTACTTC	CAISDYGQETQYF	TRBJ2-5	-	many	TRBV10-3
TGCAGCGTTGAAGAATCGCTGGGTACTACGCAGTATTTT	CSVEESLGTTQYF	TRBJ2-3	-	many	TRBV29-1
TGTGCCAGCACTGAGGGGGGCTATGGCTACACCTTC	CASTEGGYGYTF	TRBJ1-2	-	many	TRBV12-3/TRBV12-4
TGTGCCAGCAGCTTCCCCGGAGAGACCCAGTACTTC	CASSFPGETQYF	TRBJ2-5	-	many	TRBV7-2
TGTGCCAGCAGCTTTAGAGGCTCAGTTATTATCTATCAGCCCCAGCATTTT	CASSFRGSVIIYQPQHF	TRBJ1-5	-	-	TRBV3-1
TGTGCCGGCAGCTTAGCGGGGGCGGACATTCAGTACTTC	CAGSLAGADIQYF	TRBJ2-4	TRBD2	-	TRBV7-9
TGTGCCACCAGCAGAGATTTAGGGGGCTCCTACAATGAGCAGTTCTTC	CATSRDLGGSYNEQFF	TRBJ2-1	-	many	TRBV15
TGTGCCACCAGCAGAGTCTATAGCAATCAGCCCCAGCATTTT	CATSRVYSNQPQHF	TRBJ1-5	-	few	TRBV15